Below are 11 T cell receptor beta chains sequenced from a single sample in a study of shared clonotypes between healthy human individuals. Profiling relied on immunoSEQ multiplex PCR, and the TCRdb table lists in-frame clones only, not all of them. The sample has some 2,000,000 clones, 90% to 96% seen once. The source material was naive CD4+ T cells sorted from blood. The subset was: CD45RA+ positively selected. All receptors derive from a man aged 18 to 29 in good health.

This chain's CDR3 is CASSRTVYYEQYF. The CDR3 DNA sequence: TGCGCCAGCAGCCGGACAGTTTACTACGAGCAGTACTTC. This chain links TRBV4-1 with TRBJ2-7, with D perhaps matching TRBD1 (6 bases). V lost 4 bases, J lost 3 bases, and 10 bases lay in between. CDR1 is MGHRA and CDR2 is YSYEKL in the germline V gene. This CDR3 comprises 13 residues.

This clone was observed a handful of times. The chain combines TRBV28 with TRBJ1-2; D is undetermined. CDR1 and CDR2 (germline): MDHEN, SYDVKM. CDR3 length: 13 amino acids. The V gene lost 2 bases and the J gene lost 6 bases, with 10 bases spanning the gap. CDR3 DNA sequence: TGTGCCAGCAGTTTAACCAAACTTCATGGCTACACCTTC. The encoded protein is CASSLTKLHGYTF.

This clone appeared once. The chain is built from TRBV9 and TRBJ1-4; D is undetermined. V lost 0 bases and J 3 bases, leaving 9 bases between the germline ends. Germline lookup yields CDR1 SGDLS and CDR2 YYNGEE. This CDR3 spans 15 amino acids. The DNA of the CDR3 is TGTGCCAGCAGCGTAGGAGGGTTGTCTAATGAAAAACTGTTTTTT. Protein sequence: CASSVGGLSNEKLFF.

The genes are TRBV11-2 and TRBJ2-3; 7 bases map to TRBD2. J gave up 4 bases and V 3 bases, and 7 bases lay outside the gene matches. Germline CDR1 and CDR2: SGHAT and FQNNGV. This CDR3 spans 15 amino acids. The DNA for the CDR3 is TGTGCCAGCAGCTTGGGGAGGGTTTCCTCAGATACGCAGTATTTT. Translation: CASSLGRVSSDTQYF.

The CDR3 loop is CASSLLKNGGSDTQYF. The CDR3 nucleotides are TGCGCCAGCAGCTTGTTAAAAAATGGAGGCTCGGATACGCAGTATTTT. The rearrangement links TRBV5-1 to TRBJ2-3; D is perhaps TRBD2 (5 bases). CDR1 SGHRS and CDR2 YFSETQ come from the germline V gene. V dropped 1 base and J dropped 6 bases, with 18 bases sitting between them. This CDR3 contains 16 residues. Using reference TRBV5-1 and TRBJ2-3 for the parts outside the CDR3, the full variable domain is KAGVTQTPRYLIKTRGQQVTLSCSPISGHRSVSWYQQTPGQGLQFLFEYFSETQRNKGNFPGRFSGRQFSNSRSEMNVSTLELGDSALYLCASSLLKNGGSDTQYFGPGTRLTVL.

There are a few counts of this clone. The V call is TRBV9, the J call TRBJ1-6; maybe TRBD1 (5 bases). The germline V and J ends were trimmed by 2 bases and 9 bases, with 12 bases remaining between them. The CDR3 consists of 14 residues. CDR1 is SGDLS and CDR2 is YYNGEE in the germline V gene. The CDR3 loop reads CASSVSRDGSPLHF. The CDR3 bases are TGTGCCAGCAGCGTTTCCAGGGATGGTTCACCCCTCCACTTT.

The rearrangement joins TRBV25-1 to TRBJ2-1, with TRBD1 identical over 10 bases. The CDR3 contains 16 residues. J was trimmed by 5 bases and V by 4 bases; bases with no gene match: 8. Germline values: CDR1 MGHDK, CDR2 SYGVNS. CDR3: CASSGGDRGSNNEQFF. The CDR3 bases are TGTGCCAGCAGTGGGGGGGACAGGGGATCGAACAATGAGCAGTTCTTC.

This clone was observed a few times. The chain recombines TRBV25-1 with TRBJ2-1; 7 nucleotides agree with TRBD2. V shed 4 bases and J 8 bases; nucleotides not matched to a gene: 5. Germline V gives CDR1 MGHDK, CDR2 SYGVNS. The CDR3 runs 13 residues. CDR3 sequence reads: CASSGGLVDEQFF. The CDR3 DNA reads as TGTGCCAGCAGTGGAGGACTAGTGGATGAGCAGTTCTTC.

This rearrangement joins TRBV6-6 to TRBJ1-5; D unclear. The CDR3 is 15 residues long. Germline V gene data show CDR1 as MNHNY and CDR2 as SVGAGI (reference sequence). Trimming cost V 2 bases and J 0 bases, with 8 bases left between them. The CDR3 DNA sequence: TGTGCCAGCAGTTACACGGCGGTTAGCAATCAGCCCCAGCATTTT. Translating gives CASSYTAVSNQPQHF.

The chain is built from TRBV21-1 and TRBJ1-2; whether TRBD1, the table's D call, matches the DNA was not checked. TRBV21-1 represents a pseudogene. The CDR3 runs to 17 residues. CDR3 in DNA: TGTGCCAGCAGCAAAGGACAGGACAACACTGGGAAAAATGGCTACACCTTC. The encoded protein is CASSKGQDNTGKNGYTF.

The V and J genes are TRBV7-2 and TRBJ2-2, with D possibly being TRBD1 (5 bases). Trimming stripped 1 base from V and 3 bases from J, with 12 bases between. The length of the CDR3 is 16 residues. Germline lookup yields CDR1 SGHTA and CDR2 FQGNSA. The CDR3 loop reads CASSLEGSGHTGELFF. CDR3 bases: TGTGCCAGCAGCTTAGAAGGGTCAGGGCACACCGGGGAGCTGTTTTTT.